This T cell receptor (beta chain) was identified during a study of human T cells and chemical hapten exposure. Time point of the sample: patch test 3, about 24 weeks after DPC sensitization. Stated treatment: therapeutic diphenylcyclopropenone sensitization with weekly scalp DPC. MiXCR, run by TCRdb on the RACE reads, gives a single entry per CDR3 protein. The data hold about 76,000 distinct CDR3 sequences, with 10% to 15% observed a single time. This clonotype came up a few times. The sample consisted of whole blood, taken in connection with sensitization to the hapten diphenylcyclopropenone (DPC). This TCR came from a woman aged 45-59 years with alopecia areata. Some clones in this sample may be carry-over from other donors' samples.

This chain's CDR3 is CSVEVTVNTEAFF. As DNA, the CDR3 is TGCAGCGTTGAAGTAACGGTGAACACTGAAGCTTTCTTT. This chain connects TRBV29-1 to TRBJ1-1; D call uncertain. The CDR3 totals 13 residues. Germline V gives CDR1 SQVTM, CDR2 ANQGSEA. Trimming cost V 1 base and J 0 bases, with 6 bases left between them. The variable domain in full, with the rest retrieved from reference TRBV29-1 and TRBJ1-1, is SAVISQKPSRDICQRGTSLTIQCQVDSQVTMMFWYRQQPGQSLTLIATANQGSEATYESGFVIDKFPISRPNLTFSTLTVSNMSPEDSSIYLCSVEVTVNTEAFFGQGTRLTVV.